The text below deals with one TCR beta chain. TCR beta VDJ and CDR3 profiling used genomic DNA as template. TCRdb passed the reads through MiXCR, listing each CDR3 protein once. The sample gives some 200,000 distinct CDR3 sequences, approximately 48% of which show up once; about 8.8% is in the top ten. Patients picked for sequencing had shown CD8+CD57+ cell expansion detected by flow cytometry. This record belongs to a study of CD8+CD57+ T cells in acquired aplastic anemia. The CDR3 has 12 amino acids. Germline CDR1 and CDR2: SGHTA and FQGNSA. With 5 bases removed from V and 4 bases from J, the gap between germline ends came to 8 bases.

The clonotype was recovered from a human donor with aplastic anemia. V usage is TRBV7-2 and J usage is TRBJ2-5; D gene unclear. The sequenced sample consisted of sorted CD4+, CD8+, or CD8+CD57+ T cells (not recorded which) from PBMCs. CDR3 protein: CASSQTRETQYF. The CDR3 DNA reads as TGTGCCAGCAGCCAAACGCGAGAGACCCAGTACTTC. Combining the CDR3 with reference TRBV7-2 and TRBJ2-5 gives the whole variable domain GAGVSQSPSNKVTEKGKDVELRCDPISGHTALYWYRQSLGQGLEFLIYFQGNSAPDKSGLPSDRFSAERTGGSVSTLTIQRTQQEDSAVYLCASSQTRETQYFGPGTRLLVL.